The next 32 T cell receptor beta chains were all read from a single sample in a study of blood T cell repertoires in COVID-19. Assay: immunoSEQ multiplex PCR; the TCRdb copy retains only in-frame clones and omits some. The data contain about 200,000 clones, around 85% of them singletons. The sequenced sample was PBMCs or T cells enriched from blood (not recorded which). The receptors were gathered from a middle-aged woman with acute COVID-19.

The chain combines TRBV7-8 with TRBJ1-1; TRBD1 matches at 10 bases. V gave up 0 bases and J gave up 0 bases; unmatched junction bases: 4. CDR1 is SGHVS, CDR2 FQNEAQ, per germline. The CDR3 spans 17 residues. CDR3 loop: CASSLADRGAMNTEAFF. As DNA, the CDR3 is TGTGCCAGCAGCTTAGCGGACAGGGGGGCCATGAACACTGAAGCTTTCTTT.

The rearrangement links TRBV30 to TRBJ1-6; 9 bases map to TRBD1. Germline lookup yields CDR1 GTSNPN and CDR2 SVGIG (reference sequence). The J segment lost 7 bases and the V segment lost 5 bases, leaving 6 bases of the junction unmatched. The CDR3 spans 14 residues. This CDR3 reads CAWGKGQGNSPLHF. In DNA form, the CDR3 reads TGTGCCTGGGGAAAGGGACAGGGAAATTCACCCCTCCACTTT.

CDR3 DNA: TGTGCTAGTGGTTTGGGACAGGGCAACTATGGCTACACCTTC. Translated, it gives CASGLGQGNYGYTF. J is TRBJ1-2 and V is TRBV12-5; 7 positions agree with TRBD1. From germline, CDR1 is LGHNT and CDR2 FRNRAP. The CDR3 runs to 14 residues. V gave up 1 base and J gave up 2 bases; unmatched junction bases: 1.

This sequence joins TRBV11-2 and TRBJ2-3; tentative D call: TRBD2 (5 bases). Germline V gene data show CDR1 as SGHAT and CDR2 as FQNNGV. V lost 3 bases and J 5 bases, leaving 12 bases between the germline ends. The CDR3 runs to 14 residues. The CDR3 region has the DNA TGTGCCAGCAGCTTGGGTGTCGGGGTAGATACGCAGTATTTT. It encodes CASSLGVGVDTQYF.

The rearrangement uses TRBV28 and TRBJ2-7; the match to TRBD2 covers 10 bases. Trimming removed 2 bases from V and 2 bases from J; junction bases left unmatched: 3. CDR1 and CDR2 from the germline V gene are MDHEN and SYDVKM. This CDR3 has 15 amino acids. Here the CDR3 DNA reads TGTGCCAGCAGTTTACAAACTAGCGGGGCCTACGAGCAGTACTTC. This sequence encodes CASSLQTSGAYEQYF. The whole variable domain, remainder taken from reference TRBV28 and TRBJ2-7, is DVKVTQSSRYLVKRTGEKVFLECVQDMDHENMFWYRQDPGLGLRLIYFSYDVKMKEKGDIPEGYSVSREKKERFSLILESASTNQTSMYLCASSLQTSGAYEQYFGPGTRLTVT.

This chain joins TRBV7-9 and TRBJ1-5; TRBD1 agrees at 11 bases. The CDR3 has 15 amino acids. The V gene end was trimmed by 5 bases and the J gene end by 5 bases; junction bases not matched to a gene: 5. Germline values: CDR1 SEHNR, CDR2 FQNEAQ (reference sequence). The CDR3 spells CASSLGTGGDQPQHF. CDR3 DNA: TGTGCCAGCAGCCTCGGGACAGGGGGTGATCAGCCCCAGCATTTT.

The chain combines TRBV6-5 with TRBJ2-1; D possibly corresponds to TRBD2 (6 bases). Trimming pared 5 bases from V and 10 bases from J, leaving 15 bases between. Germline CDR1 and CDR2: MNHEY and SVGAGI. The CDR3 loop spans 13 amino acids. The CDR3 reads CASSRGLASEQFF. CDR3 in DNA: TGTGCCAGCAGTCGGGGACTGGCAAGCGAGCAGTTCTTC.

The V and J genes are TRBV11-3 and TRBJ1-2; the match to TRBD1 covers 9 bases. CDR1 is SGHNT and CDR2 is YENEEA in the germline V gene. The CDR3 contains 14 residues. Unmatched junction bases numbered 5, after V lost 4 bases and J lost 5 bases. For the CDR3, the DNA is TGTGCCAGCAGCTCAGCCGGGACAGGGTATGGCTACACCTTC. This codes for CASSSAGTGYGYTF.

The rearrangement uses TRBV5-1 and TRBJ1-1, with TRBD1 matching 7 bases. J was trimmed by 2 bases and V by 1 base; bases with no gene match: 2. The CDR3 contains 14 residues. From germline, CDR1 is SGHRS and CDR2 YFSETQ. Written as DNA, the CDR3 is TGCGCCAGCAGCTTGACAGGGGTCAACACTGAAGCTTTCTTT. Its translation: CASSLTGVNTEAFF.

This clone was seen a single time. The CDR3 nucleotides read TGTGCCAGCTCTAATGGACAGGGAAGCACAGATACGCAGTATTTT. Its translation: CASSNGQGSTDTQYF. The rearrangement links TRBV18 to TRBJ2-3, with 8 bases that match TRBD1. Germline V gene sequence: CDR1 KGHSH, CDR2 LQKENI. The V and J ends lost 6 bases and 0 bases, in that order; junction bases with no gene match: 5. This CDR3 is built from 15 residues.

The chain has TRBV7-9 and TRBJ2-2; 10 nucleotides agree with TRBD2. The CDR3 contains 16 residues. V was pared by 5 bases and J by 0 bases, with 3 bases of the junction left unmatched. Looked up from germline, CDR1 is SEHNR and CDR2 is FQNEAQ (reference sequence). In DNA form, the CDR3 reads TGTGCCAGCAGCCCCGGACTAGCGGCGAACACCGGGGAGCTGTTTTTT. Translating it yields CASSPGLAANTGELFF.

This chain uses TRBV30 with TRBJ2-7; 9 bases agree with TRBD1. This CDR3 contains 14 residues. Germline V CDR1 and CDR2: GTSNPN, SVGIG (reference sequence). The trim removed 2 bases at V and 8 bases at J, leaving 10 bases unmatched. Here the CDR3 reads CAWSLGQGFSQQYF. The CDR3 nucleotides read TGTGCCTGGAGTCTGGGACAGGGATTTTCTCAGCAGTACTTC.

The J gene is TRBJ1-4, the V gene TRBV19, with 8 bases matching TRBD1. This CDR3 spans 14 amino acids. Germline trimming cut 6 bases from V and 4 bases from J; bases unmatched to any gene: 4. Germline V lookup: CDR1 LNHDA, CDR2 SQIVND (reference sequence). This CDR3 is CASRTGAFNEKLFF. Here the CDR3 DNA reads TGTGCCAGTAGGACAGGGGCTTTTAATGAAAAACTGTTTTTT. The full variable domain, completed using reference TRBV19 and TRBJ1-4, is DGGITQSPKYLFRKEGQNVTLSCEQNLNHDAMYWYRQDPGQGLRLIYYSQIVNDFQKGDIAEGYSVSREKKESFPLTVTSAQKNPTAFYLCASRTGAFNEKLFFGSGTQLSVL.

The chain links TRBV5-1 to TRBJ2-1, with 14 bases identical to TRBD2. Germline CDR1 is SGHRS and CDR2 is YFSETQ. The CDR3 extends over 20 amino acids. After removal of 4 bases from V and 5 bases from J, the junction contained 17 bases not matched to a gene. In DNA form, the CDR3 reads TGCGCCAGCAGCCGACCGGGACTAGCGGGAGCGCTAAGTGTGGACAATGAGCAGTTCTTC. Its protein is CASSRPGLAGALSVDNEQFF.

The chain couples TRBV13 to TRBJ2-7; 7 bases map to TRBD1. V lost 0 bases, J lost 3 bases, and 2 bases stayed unmatched. CDR3 length equals 14 residues. Germline V CDR1 and CDR2: PRHDT, FYEKMQ (reference sequence). CDR3 loop: CASSLGDRDYEQYF. The CDR3 nucleotides read TGTGCCAGCAGCTTAGGAGACAGGGACTACGAGCAGTACTTC. The full variable domain, in which reference TRBV13 and TRBJ2-7 provide the parts outside the CDR3, is AAGVIQSPRHLIKEKRETATLKCYPIPRHDTVYWYQQGPGQDPQFLISFYEKMQSDKGSIPDRFSAQQFSDYHSELNMSSLELGDSALYFCASSLGDRDYEQYFGPGTRLTVT.

This chain connects TRBV4-1 to TRBJ2-5; D might be TRBD1 (5 bases). The CDR3 runs to 13 residues. V was clipped by 0 bases and J by 13 bases, with 15 bases between them. Germline V lookup: CDR1 MGHRA, CDR2 YSYEKL. The CDR3 nucleotides are TGCGCCAGCAGCCAAGACCCGGACACCACGCCGTACTTC. It specifies CASSQDPDTTPYF.

This chain joins TRBV5-4 and TRBJ2-1; TRBD2 matches 10 bases. V shed 2 bases, J shed 6 bases, and the junction held 11 bases outside the gene matches. The germline V gene encodes CDR1 SGHNT and CDR2 YYREEE (reference sequence). This CDR3 is 17 amino acids long. The CDR3 DNA is TGTGCCAGCAGCTTAAGGCTAGCGGGGGTCCGGGGCAATGAGCAGTTCTTC. This sequence encodes CASSLRLAGVRGNEQFF.

The chain is built from TRBV28 and TRBJ2-1, with TRBD1 as a possible D gene (6 bases). The CDR3 covers 15 residues. V was trimmed by 6 bases and J by 4 bases, leaving 16 bases between them. From germline, CDR1 is MDHEN and CDR2 SYDVKM. The CDR3 here is CASSPQGMGYNEQFF. CDR3 bases: TGTGCCAGCAGCCCTCAGGGGATGGGGTACAATGAGCAGTTCTTC.

V is TRBV28 and J is TRBJ1-5; D call uncertain. The CDR3 totals 16 residues. V dropped 7 bases and J dropped 1 base, with 17 bases sitting between them. Germline CDR1 MDHEN, CDR2 SYDVKM. In DNA, the CDR3 is TGTGCCAGCACCCAAATCCGGGGTGGAAGCAATCAGCCCCAGCATTTT. Its translation: CASTQIRGGSNQPQHF.

The genes are TRBV19 and TRBJ2-1; D possibly corresponds to TRBD2 (6 bases). The CDR3 length is 13 residues. Looked up from germline, CDR1 is LNHDA and CDR2 is SQIVND (reference sequence). V dropped 7 bases and J dropped 3 bases, with 10 bases sitting between them. In DNA form, the CDR3 reads TGTGCCAGTACCCTGGGGGGCTACAATGAGCAGTTCTTC. Its protein is CASTLGGYNEQFF. The full variable domain, completed using reference TRBV19 and TRBJ2-1, is DGGITQSPKYLFRKEGQNVTLSCEQNLNHDAMYWYRQDPGQGLRLIYYSQIVNDFQKGDIAEGYSVSREKKESFPLTVTSAQKNPTAFYLCASTLGGYNEQFFGPGTRLTVL.

The gene calls are TRBV18 and TRBJ2-7, with D perhaps matching TRBD1 (6 bases). The CDR3 is 14 residues long. The germline V gene encodes CDR1 KGHSH and CDR2 LQKENI. V gave up 3 bases and J gave up 1 base, with 10 bases separating them. The CDR3, as DNA: TGTGCCAGCTCACCCGACAGGAAATCCTACGAGCAGTACTTC. It specifies CASSPDRKSYEQYF.

Only a few counts were recorded for this clone. This chain connects TRBV7-9 to TRBJ2-3; TRBD2 matches at 8 bases. After removal of 3 bases from V and 4 bases from J, the junction contained 9 bases not matched to a gene. This CDR3 has 16 amino acids. CDR1 SEHNR and CDR2 FQNEAQ come from the germline V gene (reference sequence). This CDR3 is CASSLSGTRVSDTQYF. In DNA form, the CDR3 reads TGTGCCAGCAGCTTGAGTGGGACTAGAGTTTCAGATACGCAGTATTTT.

The genes are TRBV9 and TRBJ2-7, with D hard to call. V dropped 0 bases and J dropped 0 bases, with 7 bases sitting between them. Germline assignment: CDR1 SGDLS and CDR2 YYNGEE. The CDR3 has 14 amino acids. In DNA, the CDR3 is TGTGCCAGCAGCGTAGCGCACAGCTCCTACGAGCAGTACTTC. Amino acids: CASSVAHSSYEQYF.

The V call is TRBV6-1, the J call TRBJ2-3, with 7 bases aligning to TRBD2. Germline V gene sequence: CDR1 MNHNS, CDR2 SASEGT. V shed 2 bases, J shed 0 bases, and the junction held 20 bases outside the gene matches. The CDR3 has 21 residues. The CDR3 bases are TGTGCCAGCAGTGAACGACGTCCGGGACTAAGACCACGATCTAGCACAGATACGCAGTATTTT. It yields the protein CASSERRPGLRPRSSTDTQYF.

This sequence joins TRBV29-1 and TRBJ2-7; weak D call: TRBD1 (5 bases). Trimming stripped 2 bases from V and 7 bases from J, with 15 bases between. The CDR3 runs to 13 residues. CDR1 is SQVTM, CDR2 ANQGSEA, per germline. The CDR3 DNA sequence: TGCAGCGTTGAAAAGGTGGGGCTAGGAGAGCAGTACTTC. Translated, it gives CSVEKVGLGEQYF.

This chain joins TRBV4-2 and TRBJ2-5, with D possibly being TRBD2 (6 bases). The ends were cut back, 0 bases at V and 5 bases at J, with 16 bases in the middle. Germline V gene lookup returns CDR1 LGHNA and CDR2 YNFKEQ. This CDR3 is 16 amino acids long. The CDR3 nucleotides are TGTGCCAGCAGCCAAGATGGGGAGGTAGCGGCCGAGACCCAGTACTTC. Encoded protein: CASSQDGEVAAETQYF.

V gene TRBV13 combines with J gene TRBJ2-7; weak D call: TRBD2 (5 bases). Germline CDR1 is PRHDT and CDR2 is FYEKMQ (reference sequence). The CDR3 runs to 15 residues. The ends were cut back, 2 bases at V and 0 bases at J, with 11 bases in the middle. The CDR3 here is CASSLPGSLSYEQYF. In DNA, the CDR3 is TGTGCCAGCAGCTTACCGGGGTCCCTCTCCTACGAGCAGTACTTC.

The chain carries TRBV5-4 and TRBJ2-7; 7 bases fit TRBD1. Germline values: CDR1 SGHNT, CDR2 YYREEE (reference sequence). V shed 3 bases, J shed 2 bases, and the junction held 2 bases outside the gene matches. The CDR3 has 13 residues. CDR3 DNA: TGTGCCAGCAGCTCCGGGACAGCCTACGAGCAGTACTTC. This encodes CASSSGTAYEQYF.

V and J are TRBV19 and TRBJ2-3; a possible D gene is TRBD1 (5 bases). This CDR3 has 13 residues. Looked up from germline, CDR1 is LNHDA and CDR2 is SQIVND (reference sequence). With 0 bases removed from V and 10 bases from J, the gap between germline ends came to 11 bases. CDR3 in DNA: TGTGCCAGTAGTATAGAAGGGGCTAAATCGCAGTATTTT. This codes for CASSIEGAKSQYF.

The table lists this clone with a few counts. The chain has TRBV6-2 or TRBV6-3 and TRBJ2-1; 14 bases are a match to TRBD2. V lost 2 bases, J lost 8 bases, and 2 bases stayed unmatched. Germline CDR1 and CDR2: MNHEY and SVGEGT. This CDR3 is built from 15 residues. The CDR3 bases are TGTGCCAGCAGTTACGGGACTAGCGGGAGTTATGAGCAGTTCTTC. Encoded protein: CASSYGTSGSYEQFF.

This clone was counted between two and nine times. The chain employs TRBV18 and TRBJ2-7, with a tentative D call TRBD1 (6 bases). This CDR3 has 16 amino acids. Trimming stripped 6 bases from V and 6 bases from J, with 24 bases between. The germline gives CDR1 KGHSH, CDR2 LQKENI. The CDR3 protein is CASSSNWDTKGGEQYF. The CDR3 DNA sequence: TGTGCCAGCTCGTCGAACTGGGACACCAAAGGAGGCGAGCAGTACTTC.

V gene TRBV27 combines with J gene TRBJ2-3; tentative D call: TRBD2 (6 bases). Deletions cut 4 bases from V and 2 bases from J, with 13 bases between. The CDR3 sequence is 15 residues long. Germline lookup yields CDR1 MNHEY and CDR2 SMNVEV (reference sequence). Written as DNA, the CDR3 is TGTGCCAGCAGTTCCCGGCGGGGTTTCACAGATACGCAGTATTTT. It codes for CASSSRRGFTDTQYF.